These 28 T cell receptor beta chains share one sample of origin, sequenced in a study of blood T cell repertoires in COVID-19. Some clones are missing from TCRdb's copy, which holds only in-frame ones; the method was immunoSEQ multiplex PCR. The sample comprises 250,000 to 300,000 clones, around 89% of which are singletons, and 9.5% to 15% rests with the top ten. Sequenced input: peripheral blood. All receptors derive from a woman aged 55-75 years with acute or convalescent COVID-19.

The chain links TRBV15 to TRBJ1-1, with TRBD1 matching 10 bases. Germline assignment: CDR1 LNHNV and CDR2 YYDKDF (reference sequence). CDR3 length: 15 amino acids. V was clipped by 3 bases and J by 10 bases; unmatched bases: 11. CDR3: CATSSRGTGVSAAFF. As DNA, the CDR3 is TGTGCCACCAGCAGCAGGGGGACAGGGGTTTCGGCAGCTTTCTTT.

The chain is built from TRBV15 and TRBJ2-5, with D maybe TRBD2 (6 bases). V was trimmed by 0 bases and J by 5 bases, leaving 13 bases between them. Germline CDR1 reads LNHNV; CDR2 reads YYDKDF (reference sequence). CDR3 length: 15 residues. CDR3 bases: TGTGCCACCAGCAGAGATTGGGGCGCGGGGGAGACCCAGTACTTC. It codes for CATSRDWGAGETQYF.

The rearrangement joins TRBV28 to TRBJ1-5, with a possible D match to TRBD1 (6 bases). CDR1 is MDHEN and CDR2 is SYDVKM in the germline V gene. V lost 2 bases and J lost 3, with 8 bases in between. CDR3 length: 14 residues. The CDR3 nucleotides read TGTGCCAGCAGTTTAGGACAGCTCAATCAGCCCCAGCATTTT. It codes for CASSLGQLNQPQHF.

V and J are TRBV9 and TRBJ2-3; TRBD2 aligns across 13 bases. The V and J ends lost 4 bases and 5 bases, in that order; junction bases with no gene match: 10. This CDR3 comprises 17 residues. Looked up from germline, CDR1 is SGDLS and CDR2 is YYNGEE. CDR3 nucleotides: TGTGCCAGCAGCTTCGAGAAGACTAGCGGGAGGATAGATACGCAGTATTTT. It specifies CASSFEKTSGRIDTQYF.

This chain connects TRBV5-6 to TRBJ1-1; 9 bases are shared with TRBD1. Looked up from germline, CDR1 is SGHDT and CDR2 is YYEEEE. The CDR3 totals 14 residues. J gave up 8 bases and V 3 bases, and 8 bases lay outside the gene matches. CDR3 nucleotide sequence: TGTGCCAGCAGCTGGTACTCCGGGACAGGGGAAGCTTTCTTT. This translates into CASSWYSGTGEAFF.

V is TRBV28 and J is TRBJ1-2, with D perhaps TRBD1 (5 bases). V was pared by 8 bases and J by 0 bases, with 10 bases between. Germline V gene lookup returns CDR1 MDHEN and CDR2 SYDVKM. The CDR3 is 13 residues long. In DNA form, the CDR3 reads TGTGCCAGCGCGGGGGAAACTAACTATGGCTACACCTTC. This gives the protein CASAGETNYGYTF.

A single count supports this clone. V and J are TRBV18 and TRBJ2-4; the match to TRBD1 covers 11 bases. Germline V lookup: CDR1 KGHSH, CDR2 LQKENI. The CDR3 is made up of 16 amino acids. The trim removed 4 bases at V and 6 bases at J, leaving 8 bases unmatched. DNA of the CDR3: TGTGCCAGCTCACAAAACGGACAGGGGGCCGTAAACATTCAGTACTTC. As protein: CASSQNGQGAVNIQYF.

This sequence joins TRBV28 and TRBJ2-7; 10 bases match TRBD1. The CDR3 spans 20 residues. Germline trimming cut 2 bases from V and 0 bases from J; bases unmatched to any gene: 16. Germline V gene data show CDR1 as MDHEN and CDR2 as SYDVKM. The CDR3 here is CASSLRGRDRGRPPSYEQYF. CDR3 nucleotide sequence: TGTGCCAGCAGTTTAAGGGGCCGAGACAGGGGGCGACCCCCCTCCTACGAGCAGTACTTC.

This clone was seen many times. This chain uses TRBV29-1 with TRBJ1-5, with a tentative D call TRBD1 (6 bases). Germline CDR1 SQVTM, CDR2 ANQGSEA. Trimming stripped 7 bases from V and 4 bases from J, with 14 bases between. The CDR3 length is 13 residues. The CDR3 here is CSARDNWNQPQHF. The DNA for the CDR3 is TGCAGCGCCCGGGACAACTGGAATCAGCCCCAGCATTTT.

The CDR3 sequence is CASSQGQGISEAFF. DNA for the CDR3: TGTGCCAGCAGCCAAGGACAGGGGATTTCGGAAGCTTTCTTT. The V and J genes are TRBV5-4 and TRBJ1-1; 9 bases are a match to TRBD1. Germline trimming cut 4 bases from V and 8 bases from J; bases unmatched to any gene: 9. Germline CDR1 reads SGHNT; CDR2 reads YYREEE (reference sequence). This CDR3 region has 14 residues.

The CDR3 reads CASSYPYRGPGANVLTF. The DNA for the CDR3 is TGTGCCAGCAGCTATCCATACAGGGGGCCCGGGGCCAACGTCCTGACTTTC. The rearrangement uses TRBV6-2 or TRBV6-3 and TRBJ2-6; 9 bases map to TRBD1. The CDR3 contains 17 residues. V trimming: 6 bases; J trimming: 4 bases; junction bases outside the gene matches: 10. Per germline, CDR1 MNHEY and CDR2 SVGEGT.

The sample holds one count of this clone. The chain combines TRBV5-1 with TRBJ1-3, with 10 bases that match TRBD1. After removal of 9 bases from V and 3 bases from J, the junction contained 6 bases not matched to a gene. Germline CDR1 and CDR2: SGHRS and YFSETQ. The CDR3 runs 14 residues. The DNA for the CDR3 is TGCGCCACAGGGACAGGGGAGTTTGGAAACACCATATATTTT. Translation gives CATGTGEFGNTIYF.

The V call is TRBV12-3 or TRBV12-4, the J call TRBJ2-7; TRBD1 matches 7 bases. The CDR3 sequence is 12 residues long. With V trimmed by 5 bases and J by 5 bases, 3 bases remained unmatched. The CDR3 DNA sequence: TGTGCCAGCAGTGCACAGGGGCACGAGCAGTACTTC. Its protein is CASSAQGHEQYF.

The chain links TRBV28 to TRBJ1-5; TRBD1 matches at 7 bases. V dropped 3 bases and J dropped 7; count of bases not matched to a gene: 9. The CDR3 spans 15 residues. The germline V gene encodes CDR1 MDHEN and CDR2 SYDVKM. CDR3 bases: TGTGCCAGCAGTTTCTTCGGCAGGGGGAACCAGCCCCAGCATTTT. Translated, it gives CASSFFGRGNQPQHF. The complete variable domain, with remaining parts taken from reference TRBV28 and TRBJ1-5, reads DVKVTQSSRYLVKRTGEKVFLECVQDMDHENMFWYRQDPGLGLRLIYFSYDVKMKEKGDIPEGYSVSREKKERFSLILESASTNQTSMYLCASSFFGRGNQPQHFGDGTRLSIL.

The V and J genes are TRBV27 and TRBJ2-5; no clear D. From germline, CDR1 is MNHEY and CDR2 SMNVEV (reference sequence). V lost 3 bases to trimming and J lost 4 bases, with 6 bases between them. The CDR3 spans 12 residues. The CDR3 DNA is TGTGCCAGCAGTTTTACCGGAGAGACCCAGTACTTC. Its translation is CASSFTGETQYF.

Comments on this clone: The junction departs from germline at one end; a sequencing error may be responsible. V is TRBV9 and J is TRBJ1-6, with D unresolved. This CDR3 is built from 15 residues. CDR1 is SGDLS and CDR2 is YYNGEE in the germline V gene. CDR3 amino acids: CASSVNPGPDSLLHF. The CDR3, as DNA: TGTGCCAGCAGCGTAAATCCAGGTCCCGATTCACTCCTCCACTTT.

J is TRBJ1-4 and V is TRBV19; no firm D call. V was clipped by 4 bases and J by 7 bases, with 13 bases between them. The CDR3 has 14 residues. Per germline, CDR1 LNHDA and CDR2 SQIVND (reference sequence). The CDR3 DNA reads TGTGCCAGTAGTACCCGGGAAGGTAGTGAAAAACTGTTTTTT. Translated, it gives CASSTREGSEKLFF.

Note on this clone: Other nucleotide sequences from this sample produce the same CDR3. The genes are TRBV19 and TRBJ2-6; D unresolved. The CDR3 contains 13 residues. With 7 bases removed from V and 0 bases from J, the gap between germline ends came to 4 bases. Germline V CDR1 and CDR2: LNHDA, SQIVND (reference sequence). The DNA of the CDR3 is TGTGCCAGTACTAGCTCTGGGGCCAACGTCCTGACTTTC. The encoded protein is CASTSSGANVLTF. The full variable domain, completed using reference TRBV19 and TRBJ2-6, is DGGITQSPKYLFRKEGQNVTLSCEQNLNHDAMYWYRQDPGQGLRLIYYSQIVNDFQKGDIAEGYSVSREKKESFPLTVTSAQKNPTAFYLCASTSSGANVLTFGAGSRLTVL.

V and J are TRBV3-1 (or the pseudogene TRBV3-2) and TRBJ2-3, with 9 positions matching TRBD2. The CDR3 extends over 15 amino acids. The V gene end was trimmed by 4 bases and the J gene end by 4 bases; junction bases not matched to a gene: 6. Germline V gives CDR1 LGHDT, CDR2 YNNKEL (reference sequence). CDR3: CASSRASGVADTQYF. Here the CDR3 DNA reads TGTGCCAGCAGCCGCGCTAGCGGGGTCGCAGATACGCAGTATTTT.

The chain couples TRBV29-1 to TRBJ1-1; D is possibly TRBD1 (5 bases). V was shortened by 0 bases and J by 4 bases, with 12 bases between the two germline ends. The CDR3 sequence is 14 residues long. The germline gives CDR1 SQVTM, CDR2 ANQGSEA. CDR3 residues: CSVEDSGVATEAFF. As DNA, the CDR3 is TGCAGCGTTGAAGATTCGGGGGTGGCCACTGAAGCTTTCTTT.

The V and J genes are TRBV28 and TRBJ1-1; D is perhaps TRBD1 (5 bases). Per the germline V gene, CDR1 is MDHEN and CDR2 is SYDVKM. Trimming took off 5 bases at V and 3 bases at J, with 10 bases between the two ends. This CDR3 spans 13 amino acids. The CDR3 region has the DNA TGTGCCAGCAGTCGAGCGGGGGACACTGAAGCTTTCTTT. Translated: CASSRAGDTEAFF. Full variable domain (missing parts from reference TRBV28 and TRBJ1-1): DVKVTQSSRYLVKRTGEKVFLECVQDMDHENMFWYRQDPGLGLRLIYFSYDVKMKEKGDIPEGYSVSREKKERFSLILESASTNQTSMYLCASSRAGDTEAFFGQGTRLTVV.

This chain uses TRBV28 with TRBJ2-1, with 9 bases lining up with TRBD2. Germline assignment: CDR1 MDHEN and CDR2 SYDVKM. The CDR3 is 15 residues long. V lost 4 bases to trimming and J lost 2 bases; unmatched junction nucleotides: 3. In nucleotides, the CDR3 is TGTGCCAGCAGTTCCCTAGCGGGGACCTACAATGAGCAGTTCTTC. Encoded protein: CASSSLAGTYNEQFF.

In DNA, the CDR3 is TGTGCCAGCAGTGACTCGGGAGGTACGCAGTATTTT. Its protein is CASSDSGGTQYF. The gene calls are TRBV6-4 and TRBJ2-3, with a weak D call TRBD2 (6 bases). The CDR3 runs to 12 residues. In germline, CDR1 is MRHNA, CDR2 SNTAGT. The V gene lost 0 bases and the J gene lost 8 bases, with 6 bases spanning the gap.

V is TRBV5-6 and J is TRBJ2-3, with 11 bases fitting TRBD2. With V trimmed by 1 base and J by 1 base, 2 bases remained unmatched. The CDR3 extends over 16 amino acids. Germline V gene sequence: CDR1 SGHDT, CDR2 YYEEEE. The DNA of the CDR3 is TGTGCCAGCAGCTTGACTAGCGGGGGTCGCACAGATACGCAGTATTTT. This encodes CASSLTSGGRTDTQYF.

The V gene is TRBV28, the J gene TRBJ2-1; possibly TRBD2 for D (5 bases). From germline, CDR1 is MDHEN and CDR2 SYDVKM. Trimming removed 8 bases at V and 9 bases at J, with 11 bases between. CDR3 size: 11 residues. In DNA, the CDR3 is TGTGCCAGCGCCCCAGGAGGTGAGCAGTTCTTC. This sequence encodes CASAPGGEQFF.

This clone came up a few times. The chain links TRBV9 to TRBJ2-7; 7 positions match TRBD1. Per germline, CDR1 SGDLS and CDR2 YYNGEE. V lost 3 bases and J lost 6; bases outside the gene matches: 9. The CDR3 extends over 14 amino acids. The CDR3 protein is CASSAGGSGSEQYF. In nucleotides, the CDR3 is TGTGCCAGCAGCGCAGGGGGATCGGGCTCCGAGCAGTACTTC.

The chain links TRBV6-1 to TRBJ2-5; TRBD1 is a possible D gene (6 bases). Trimming stripped 2 bases from V and 5 bases from J, with 12 bases between. Germline CDR1 MNHNS, CDR2 SASEGT. CDR3 length: 14 residues. The CDR3 reads CASSESQGLETQYF. Here the CDR3 DNA reads TGTGCCAGCAGTGAATCTCAGGGGCTTGAGACCCAGTACTTC.

The gene calls are TRBV27 and TRBJ2-2; 11 bases agree with TRBD1. The V gene's germline CDR1 is MNHEY and CDR2 SMNVEV (reference sequence). The CDR3 is made up of 15 amino acids. With 6 bases clipped from V and 4 bases from J, the junction kept 4 bases outside the gene matches. The CDR3 nucleotides read TGTGCCAGCAGCGTAGGACAGGGGGCCACCGGGGAGCTGTTTTTT. This sequence encodes CASSVGQGATGELFF.